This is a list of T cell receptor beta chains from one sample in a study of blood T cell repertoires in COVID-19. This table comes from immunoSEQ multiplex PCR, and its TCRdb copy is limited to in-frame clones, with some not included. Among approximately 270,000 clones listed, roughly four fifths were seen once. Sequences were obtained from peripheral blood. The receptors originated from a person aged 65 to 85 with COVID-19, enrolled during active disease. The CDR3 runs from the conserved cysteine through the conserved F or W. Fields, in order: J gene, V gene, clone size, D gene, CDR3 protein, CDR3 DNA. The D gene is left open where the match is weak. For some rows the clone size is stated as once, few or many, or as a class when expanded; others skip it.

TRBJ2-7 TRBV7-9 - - CASSLGLVQREEQYF TGTGCCAGCAGCTTAGGTTTGGTGCAACGGGAGGAGCAGTACTTC
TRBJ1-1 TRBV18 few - CASSPGLNTEAFF TGTGCCAGCTCACCAGGACTTAACACTGAAGCTTTCTTT
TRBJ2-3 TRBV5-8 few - CASSLGFNEGYYWYF TGTGCCAGCAGCCTTGGGTTTAACGAGGGATATTATTGGTATTTT
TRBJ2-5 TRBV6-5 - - CASRTSGLKETQYF TGTGCCAGCAGGACAAGCGGACTAAAAGAGACCCAGTACTTC
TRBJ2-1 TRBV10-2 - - CASSADLSSYNEQFF TGCGCCAGCAGCGCGGACTTAAGCTCCTACAATGAGCAGTTCTTC
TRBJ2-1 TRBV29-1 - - CSVEGGAGLGRFF TGCAGCGTTGAAGGGGGCGCTGGCTTAGGCCGGTTCTTC
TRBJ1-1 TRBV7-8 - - CASSDQGYEAFF TGTGCCAGCAGCGACCAGGGCTATGAAGCTTTCTTT
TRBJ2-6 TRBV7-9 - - CASSFRATGANVLTF TGTGCCAGCAGCTTCAGAGCGACTGGGGCCAACGTCCTGACTTTC
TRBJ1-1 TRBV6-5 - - CASNTNLNTEAFF TGTGCCAGCAATACTAATTTAAACACTGAAGCTTTCTTT
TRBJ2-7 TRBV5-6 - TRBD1 CASSPPGQGGEQYF TGTGCCAGCAGCCCTCCGGGACAGGGTGGAGAGCAGTACTTC
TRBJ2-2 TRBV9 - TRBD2 CASSVGALAVVTGELFF TGTGCCAGCAGCGTAGGGGCTCTAGCGGTCGTTACCGGGGAGCTGTTTTTT
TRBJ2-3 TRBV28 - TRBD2 CASSRLAGGNTDTQYF TGTGCCAGCAGTCGACTAGCGGGGGGGAACACAGATACGCAGTATTTT
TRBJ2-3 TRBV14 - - CASSMTRRADTQYF TGTGCCAGCAGCATGACTAGGAGAGCAGATACGCAGTATTTT
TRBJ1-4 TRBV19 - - CASTGQPNEKLFF TGTGCCAGTACTGGACAGCCAAATGAAAAACTGTTTTTT
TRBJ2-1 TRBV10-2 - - CAVGGPTEQFF TGCGCCGTGGGGGGGCCGACTGAGCAGTTCTTC
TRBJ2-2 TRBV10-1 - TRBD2 CASSQRPSGAPNTGELFF TGCGCCAGCAGCCAGAGGCCTAGCGGGGCCCCGAACACCGGGGAGCTGTTTTTT
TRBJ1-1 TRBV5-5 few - CASSLGPRVNTEAFF TGTGCCAGCAGCTTGGGACCCCGGGTGAACACTGAAGCTTTCTTT
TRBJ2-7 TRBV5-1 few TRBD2 CASSLAGTSVDEQYF TGCGCCAGCAGCTTGGCTGGGACTAGCGTCGACGAGCAGTACTTC
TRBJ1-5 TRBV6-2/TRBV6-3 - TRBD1 CASSYPGTGWQPQHF TGTGCCAGCAGTTACCCAGGGACAGGGTGGCAGCCCCAGCATTTT
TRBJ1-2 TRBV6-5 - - CASSYSRFVGDGYTF TGTGCCAGCAGTTACTCGAGATTCGTCGGAGATGGCTACACCTTC
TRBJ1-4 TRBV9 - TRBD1 CASSVNRGSNEKLFF TGTGCCAGCAGCGTTAACAGGGGCTCTAATGAAAAACTGTTTTTT
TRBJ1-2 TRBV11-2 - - CASSSTTDRLNYGYTF TGTGCCAGCAGCTCCACAACTGACAGGCTTAACTATGGCTACACCTTC
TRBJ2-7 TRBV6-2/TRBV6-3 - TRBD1 CASSQDRVSYEQYF TGTGCCAGCAGTCAGGACAGGGTAAGCTACGAGCAGTACTTC
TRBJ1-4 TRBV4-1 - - CASSPGRQSEKLFF TGCGCCAGCAGCCCCGGACGACAGAGTGAAAAACTGTTTTTT
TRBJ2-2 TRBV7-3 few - CASSLYAGSNTGELFF TGTGCCAGCAGCTTATATGCAGGGTCAAACACCGGGGAGCTGTTTTTT
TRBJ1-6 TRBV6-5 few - CASRINRDGNSPLHF TGTGCCAGCAGAATCAACAGGGATGGGAATTCACCCCTCCACTTT
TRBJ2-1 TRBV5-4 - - CASSFGRRENEQFF TGTGCCAGCAGCTTTGGTCGGAGGGAGAATGAGCAGTTCTTC
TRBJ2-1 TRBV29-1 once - CSGLRGRNEQFF TGCAGCGGGCTCAGGGGCCGGAATGAGCAGTTCTTC
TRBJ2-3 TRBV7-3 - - CASSLFPTDTQYF TGTGCCAGCAGCTTATTTCCGACAGATACGCAGTATTTT
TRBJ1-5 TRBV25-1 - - CASRTFPRRNSSHQPQHF TGTGCCAGCAGGACATTTCCCCGACGGAACTCTAGCCATCAGCCCCAGCATTTT
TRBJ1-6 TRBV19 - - CASTRRTETKDSPLHF TGTGCCAGTACGAGGAGGACGGAGACCAAGGATTCACCCCTCCACTTT
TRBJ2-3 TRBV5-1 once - CASSLTVTDTQYF TGCGCCAGCAGCTTGACAGTCACAGATACGCAGTATTTT
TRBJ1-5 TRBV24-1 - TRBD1 CATSDPRTGGNQPQHF TGTGCCACCAGTGACCCTCGGACAGGCGGCAATCAGCCCCAGCATTTT
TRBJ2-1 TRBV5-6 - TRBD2 CASSDLILAGGGNEQFF TGTGCCAGCAGCGACTTGATACTAGCGGGAGGGGGCAATGAGCAGTTCTTC
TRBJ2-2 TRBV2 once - CASSVYGGPTTSGELFF TGTGCCAGCAGTGTTTATGGGGGCCCCACCACATCCGGGGAGCTGTTTTTT
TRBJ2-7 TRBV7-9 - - CASSLNQGGYEQYF TGTGCCAGCAGTTTAAATCAGGGGGGCTACGAGCAGTACTTC
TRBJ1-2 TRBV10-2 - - CASSESVRRRNGYTF TGCGCCAGCAGTGAGTCTGTTCGGAGACGAAATGGCTACACCTTC
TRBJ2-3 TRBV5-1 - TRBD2 CASKGLAGLPDTQYF TGCGCCAGCAAGGGACTAGCGGGACTTCCAGATACGCAGTATTTT
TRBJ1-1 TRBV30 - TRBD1 CAWSGGTEIVPFF TGTGCCTGGAGTGGAGGGACAGAAATAGTACCTTTCTTT
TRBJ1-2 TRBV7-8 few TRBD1 CASSLGGTGDYGYTF TGTGCCAGCAGTCTTGGAGGGACAGGGGACTATGGCTACACCTTC
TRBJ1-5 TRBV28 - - CASSFRGIIQPQHF TGTGCCAGCAGTTTTCGGGGGATCATCCAGCCCCAGCATTTT
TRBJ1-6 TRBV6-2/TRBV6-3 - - CASSHPAGGNTLHF TGTGCCAGCAGCCACCCCGCGGGGGGAAACACCCTCCACTTT
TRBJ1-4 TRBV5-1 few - CASSLGTPATNEKLFF TGCGCCAGCAGCTTGGGGACACCTGCAACTAATGAAAAACTGTTTTTT
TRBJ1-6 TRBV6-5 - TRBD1 CASSKQGARGSPLHF TGTGCCAGCAGCAAACAGGGGGCGCGGGGATCACCCCTCCACTTT
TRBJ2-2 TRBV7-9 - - CASSPGMPGELFF TGTGCCAGCAGCCCAGGGATGCCCGGGGAGCTGTTTTTT
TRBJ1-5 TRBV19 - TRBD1 CASSIGPTGQGGQPQHF TGTGCCAGTAGTATAGGTCCAACCGGACAGGGTGGGCAGCCCCAGCATTTT
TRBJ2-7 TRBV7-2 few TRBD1 CASTFRQGAHEQYF TGTGCCAGCACCTTTAGACAGGGGGCCCACGAGCAGTACTTC
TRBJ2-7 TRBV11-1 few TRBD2 CASSVGLAGRSPLQYF TGTGCCAGCAGCGTCGGACTAGCGGGGAGATCCCCATTGCAGTACTTC
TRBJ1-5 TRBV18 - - CASSPFGSSNQPQHF TGTGCCAGCTCACCTTTTGGGAGTAGCAATCAGCCCCAGCATTTT
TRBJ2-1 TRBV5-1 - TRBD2 CASSLLAGGPNEQFF TGCGCCAGCAGCTTGTTAGCGGGGGGGCCTAATGAGCAGTTCTTC
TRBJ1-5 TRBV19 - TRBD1 CASSVRSGTGDQPQHF TGTGCCAGTAGTGTCCGATCCGGGACAGGGGATCAGCCCCAGCATTTT
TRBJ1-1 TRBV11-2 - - CASSLTRTEAFF TGTGCCAGCAGCTTAACACGCACTGAAGCTTTCTTT
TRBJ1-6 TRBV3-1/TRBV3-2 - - CASSLGQNNSPLHF TGTGCCAGCAGCCTGGGACAAAATAATTCACCCCTCCACTTT
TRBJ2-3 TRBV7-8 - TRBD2 CASSYGLVTADTQYF TGTGCCAGCAGTTACGGACTAGTAACAGCAGATACGCAGTATTTT
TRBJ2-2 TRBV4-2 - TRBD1 CASSQGQGSGELFF TGTGCCAGCAGCCAAGGACAGGGCTCCGGGGAGCTGTTTTTT